This section outlines one T cell receptor beta chain sequence together with its context. Its cognate antigen is unknown. This entry belongs to a study of T-cell memory formation after mild COVID-19. In the study overall: The two donors had largely donor-specific TCR clusters. General study results and limits: Clonal second-wave expansions that peaked on day 37 had unconfirmed SARS-CoV-2 specificity. Clones contracting across day 15 to 85 had a balanced CD4/CD8 profile; later expanding clones leaned CD4+.

TCRdb analysed the 5' RACE reads with MiXCR anew, one entry per CDR3 protein. The sample holds around 300,000 distinct CDR3 sequences; around 13% are singletons and the top ten take roughly 23%. The CDR3 runs 16 residues. Per germline, CDR1 LNHDA and CDR2 SQIVND (reference sequence). Between the trimmed V and J ends, which lost 1 base and 4 bases, there was a span of 14 bases. This chain links TRBV19 with TRBJ1-5; tentative D call: TRBD1 (6 bases). The source of this sequence is a young man who had mild COVID-19 (a few samples of this study predate the infection). Cell type and time point are not known. The sequencing sample was made of PBMCs or a T cell subset sorted from them (not recorded which). Here the CDR3 DNA reads TGTGCCAGTAGTATAGTTTGGACAGCTGATAATCAGCCCCAGCATTTT. This translates into CASSIVWTADNQPQHF.